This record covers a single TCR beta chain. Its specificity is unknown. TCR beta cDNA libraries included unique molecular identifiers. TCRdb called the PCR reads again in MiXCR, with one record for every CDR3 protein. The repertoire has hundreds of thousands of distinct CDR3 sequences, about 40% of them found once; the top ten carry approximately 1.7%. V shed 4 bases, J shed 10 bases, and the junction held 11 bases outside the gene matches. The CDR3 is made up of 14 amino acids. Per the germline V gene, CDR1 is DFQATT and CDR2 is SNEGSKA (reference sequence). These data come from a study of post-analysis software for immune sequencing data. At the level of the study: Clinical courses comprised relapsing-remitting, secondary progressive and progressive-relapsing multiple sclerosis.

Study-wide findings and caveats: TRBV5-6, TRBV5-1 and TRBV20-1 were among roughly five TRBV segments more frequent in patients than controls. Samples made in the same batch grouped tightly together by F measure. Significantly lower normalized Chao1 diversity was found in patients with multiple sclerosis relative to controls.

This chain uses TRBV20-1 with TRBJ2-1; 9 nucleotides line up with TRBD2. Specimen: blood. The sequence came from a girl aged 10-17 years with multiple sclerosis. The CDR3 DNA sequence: TGCAGTGCTACCCTAGCGGGAAAAGTAAGCGAGCAGTTCTTC. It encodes CSATLAGKVSEQFF.